The rows below give T cell receptor beta chains drawn from one sample of a study of OX40 agonist ivuxolimab in advanced cancers. Profiling relied on immunoSEQ multiplex PCR, and the TCRdb table lists in-frame clones only, not all of them. The table shows roughly 53,000 clones, with 93% occurring only once. The specimen comprised CD4+ or CD8+ T cells sorted from blood, sampled in a trial of the OX40 agonist ivuxolimab. These receptors all come from an adult with an advanced solid tumor such as melanoma, head and neck, liver or kidney cancer. Both conserved end residues are part of each CDR3. Each record gives: V gene, J gene, clone size, D gene, CDR3 DNA, CDR3 protein. D genes are given only for firm matches. Size is stated for part of the rows, as once, few or many counts, or as a class when the clone is expanded.

V gene: TRBV4-1; J gene: TRBJ2-7; clone size: -; D gene: -; CDR3 DNA: TGCGCCAGCAGCCAAGCTCGGAGCTACGAGCAGTACTTC; CDR3 protein: CASSQARSYEQYF
V gene: TRBV27; J gene: TRBJ2-7; clone size: -; D gene: -; CDR3 DNA: TGTGCCAGCAGTTCTGGACCGTACGAGCAGTACTTC; CDR3 protein: CASSSGPYEQYF
V gene: TRBV19; J gene: TRBJ1-5; clone size: -; D gene: -; CDR3 DNA: TGTGCCAGTAGTATTCAAATGAATCAGCCCCAGCATTTT; CDR3 protein: CASSIQMNQPQHF
V gene: TRBV13; J gene: TRBJ2-7; clone size: -; D gene: -; CDR3 DNA: TGTGCCAGCACTACCTACAGCAGGGCTGGCACCTACGAGCAGTACTTC; CDR3 protein: CASTTYSRAGTYEQYF
V gene: TRBV28; J gene: TRBJ2-7; clone size: -; D gene: -; CDR3 DNA: TGTGCCAGTGCCTATACAGAATCCTACGAGCAGTACTTC; CDR3 protein: CASAYTESYEQYF
V gene: TRBV11-2; J gene: TRBJ2-7; clone size: -; D gene: -; CDR3 DNA: TGTGCCAGCAGAGTGGCGGGGGAGCAGTACTTC; CDR3 protein: CASRVAGEQYF
V gene: TRBV13; J gene: TRBJ2-1; clone size: -; D gene: -; CDR3 DNA: TGTGCCAGCAGCATCTTCCTAGAGATCTTTGTGGCTGAGCAGTTCTTC; CDR3 protein: CASSIFLEIFVAEQFF
V gene: TRBV11-2; J gene: TRBJ2-5; clone size: -; D gene: -; CDR3 DNA: TGTGCCAGCAGCTTAATCTACGGAAGGGAGACCCAGTACTTC; CDR3 protein: CASSLIYGRETQYF
V gene: TRBV7-6; J gene: TRBJ2-3; clone size: -; D gene: TRBD2; CDR3 DNA: TGTGCCAGCAGCCGTCGACTAGCGGGGTACACAGATACGCAGTATTTT; CDR3 protein: CASSRRLAGYTDTQYF
V gene: TRBV6-5; J gene: TRBJ2-7; clone size: once; D gene: -; CDR3 DNA: TGTGCCAGCAGTTACGGACAGAACTACGAGCAGTACTTC; CDR3 protein: CASSYGQNYEQYF
V gene: TRBV19; J gene: TRBJ2-7; clone size: -; D gene: -; CDR3 DNA: TGTGCCAGTAGTATGGGTATAGGATTCCGGGGATCCTACGAGCAGTACTTC; CDR3 protein: CASSMGIGFRGSYEQYF